A selection of T cell receptor beta chains follows, all from one sample in a study of cytomegalovirus exposure and HLA in healthy donors. Using immunoSEQ multiplex PCR, the repertoire was profiled, and TCRdb retains in-frame clones only, with some absent. The table lists around 34,000 clones, about 93% of them singletons. Sample: PBMCs. These receptors originate from a man younger than 30 in good health and CMV-seronegative. Each CDR3 is given with its conserved first and last residue.

v_call cdr3_aa
TRBV29-1 CSVVAGGARYGYTF
TRBV2 CASSEALQTNYGYTF
TRBV5-1 CASSLVRNYEQYF
TRBV5-1 CASSYHRGGERYTF
TRBV2 CASSGQGRSNQPQHF
TRBV15 CATSLTSGRAVEQFF
TRBV29-1 CSVVGLGSSYEQYF
TRBV7-2 CASSGARTGGQFF
TRBV5-8 CASSELKYRGIHF
TRBV28 CASSLSGIGTGELFF
TRBV10-3 CAISEGTGGVNQPQHF
TRBV6-5 CASRIDREGQPQHF
TRBV30 CAWSVLLTQGELFF
TRBV15 CATQKQSTGLQYF
TRBV30 CAWRTGAGPNYGYTF
TRBV14 CASSQDASGTDTQYF
TRBV27 CASSLFSSGPYEQYF
TRBV27 CASIEGGPTNTEAFF
TRBV6-1 CASSLQGSVGYTF
TRBV19 CATRDRGREQYF
TRBV6-6 CASSYGGGTEAFF
TRBV27 CASSFANQPQHF
TRBV19 CASSILAGASAGELFF
TRBV5-1 CASSLGPGGYGTEAFF
TRBV6-5 CASSSTDRRTNEKLFF
TRBV6-5 CASSLTENYGYTF
TRBV5-4 CASSSPEVNSGNTIYF